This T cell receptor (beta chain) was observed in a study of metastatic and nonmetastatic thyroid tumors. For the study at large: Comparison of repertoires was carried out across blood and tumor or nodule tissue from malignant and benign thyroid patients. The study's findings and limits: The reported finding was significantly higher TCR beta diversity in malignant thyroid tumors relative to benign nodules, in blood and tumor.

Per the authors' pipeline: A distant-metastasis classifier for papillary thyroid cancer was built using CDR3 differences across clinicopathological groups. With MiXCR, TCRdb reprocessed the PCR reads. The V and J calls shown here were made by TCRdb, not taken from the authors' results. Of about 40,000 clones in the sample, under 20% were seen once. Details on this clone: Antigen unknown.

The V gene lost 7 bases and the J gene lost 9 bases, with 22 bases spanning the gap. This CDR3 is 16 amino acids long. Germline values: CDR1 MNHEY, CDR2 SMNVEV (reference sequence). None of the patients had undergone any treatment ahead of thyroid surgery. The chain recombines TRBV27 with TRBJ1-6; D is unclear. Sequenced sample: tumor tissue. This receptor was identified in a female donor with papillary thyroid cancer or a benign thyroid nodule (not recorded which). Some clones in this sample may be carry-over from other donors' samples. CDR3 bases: TGTGCCAGCACGCCTAAACCCCCGGGAGCAGGTTCACCCCTCCACTTT. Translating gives CASTPKPPGAGSPLHF.